Below, one T cell receptor (beta chain) is given with its context. The antigen is unknown. The V gene's germline CDR1 is LGHDT and CDR2 YNNKEL (reference sequence). The junction had 5 bases not matched to a gene; V was cut back by 2 bases and J by 6 bases. This CDR3 is 14 amino acids long. The data belong to a study of T cell responses to AZD1222 COVID-19 vaccine. General study results and limits: Baseline seropositives among AZD1222 recipients totaled only 5 to 7. Spike was spanned by vaccine-associated CD4 TCRs, with dominance at 160-218 and 743-854.

Second doses at about 4 or about 12 weeks were pooled. The table came from immunoSEQ multiplex PCR; TCRdb's copy has only in-frame clones and leaves some out. The repertoire holds 90,000 to 150,000 clones, with roughly 86% as singletons. The TCR sequence derives from an adult who received the AZD1222 COVID-19 vaccine. The material sequenced was peripheral blood, taken 28 days after the second AZD1222 dose. The J gene is TRBJ2-7, the V gene TRBV3-1 (or the pseudogene TRBV3-2); the match to TRBD1 covers 9 bases. The CDR3 region has the DNA TGTGCCAGCAGCCAACCCGGGACAGGGACCGAGCAGTACTTC. Residues: CASSQPGTGTEQYF.